This T cell receptor beta chain appears in the sequencing data of a study of T-cell memory formation after mild COVID-19. At the level of the study: TCR clustering was largely donor specific.

TCRdb re-called the 5' RACE reads with MiXCR, one entry per CDR3 protein. In the table there are over 150,000 distinct CDR3 sequences, 13% of which are singletons. The sample holds a few counts of this clonotype. This CDR3 has 14 amino acids. Trimming pared 1 base from V and 2 bases from J, leaving 9 bases between. Germline V lookup: CDR1 SGHTA, CDR2 FQGNSA. The rearrangement links TRBV7-2 to TRBJ2-7; no definite D call. The sample comprised PBMCs or a T cell subset sorted from them (not recorded which). The clonotype comes from a man between 18 and 29 years old who had mild COVID-19 (a few samples of this study predate the infection). Cell type and time point are not known. Here the CDR3 reads CASSLGLDAYEQYF. Here the CDR3 DNA reads TGTGCCAGCAGCTTAGGATTGGACGCCTACGAGCAGTACTTC.